The 22 T cell receptor beta chains presented below share a single source sample, sequenced in a study of blood T cell repertoires in COVID-19. The method was immunoSEQ multiplex PCR; TCRdb's version includes in-frame clones alone and lacks a portion of them. Of approximately 39,000 clones in the sample, 85% to 95% were seen once. Sequencing was carried out using peripheral blood. The receptor source for this set is a human donor with active COVID-19. The donor label of this sample is uncertain.

The chain couples TRBV18 to TRBJ2-3; D perhaps matches TRBD1 (6 bases). From germline, CDR1 is KGHSH and CDR2 LQKENI. V was cut by 2 bases and J by 0 bases, with 6 bases left in between. The CDR3 sequence is 14 residues long. The CDR3 spells CASSPTGSTDTQYF. CDR3 DNA sequence: TGTGCCAGCTCACCAACAGGGAGCACAGATACGCAGTATTTT.

In DNA, the CDR3 is TGCGCCAGCAGCCAAGATCCTAGCGGGATGTACCGTTCTAGCACAGATACGCAGTATTTT. Translated: CASSQDPSGMYRSSTDTQYF. This rearrangement joins TRBV4-3 to TRBJ2-3, with 9 bases lining up with TRBD2. Unmatched junction bases numbered 13, after V lost 0 bases and J lost 0 bases. The V gene's germline CDR1 is LGHNA and CDR2 YSLEER. This CDR3 contains 20 residues.

The rearrangement uses TRBV12-5 and TRBJ1-4; possible D gene TRBD1, 6 bases. CDR1 and CDR2 (germline): LGHNT, FRNRAP. CDR3 length: 17 amino acids. V gave up 2 bases and J gave up 8 bases, with 21 bases separating them. CDR3 loop: CASGLFPITGKGEKLFF. CDR3 nucleotide sequence: TGTGCTAGTGGTTTGTTCCCGATCACAGGGAAAGGGGAAAAACTGTTTTTT.

This chain connects TRBV23-1 to TRBJ2-4, with TRBD1 identical over 8 bases. TRBV23-1 is given ORF status, its function remaining uncertain. The CDR3 extends over 14 amino acids. Trimming at V came to 4 bases and at J to 9 bases, leaving 8 bases not matched to a gene. The CDR3 sequence is CASSLDREDVIQYF. The CDR3 region has the DNA TGCGCCAGCAGTCTGGACAGGGAGGATGTCATTCAGTACTTC.

This chain joins TRBV5-4 and TRBJ2-3, with TRBD2 identical over 7 bases. The CDR3 length is 15 residues. Germline trimming cut 5 bases from V and 4 bases from J; bases unmatched to any gene: 10. CDR1 is SGHNT and CDR2 is YYREEE in the germline V gene (reference sequence). CDR3 region: CASRRAGSGADTQYF. CDR3 DNA: TGTGCCAGCAGACGAGCGGGATCCGGCGCAGATACGCAGTATTTT.

The chain carries TRBV5-1 and TRBJ2-5; the match to TRBD2 covers 7 bases. V lost 0 bases, J lost 1 base, and 6 bases stayed unmatched. CDR3 length: 16 amino acids. The V gene's germline CDR1 is SGHRS and CDR2 YFSETQ. This CDR3 is CASSLGPTGGQETQYF. The CDR3 DNA sequence: TGCGCCAGCAGCTTGGGGCCAACGGGAGGCCAAGAGACCCAGTACTTC.

V and J are TRBV5-4 and TRBJ1-4, with D possibly TRBD1 on 6 matching bases. Trimming took off 4 bases at V and 4 bases at J, with 14 bases between the two ends. Germline CDR1 reads SGHNT; CDR2 reads YYREEE (reference sequence). The CDR3 spans 15 residues. This CDR3 is CASSADSLVNEKLFF. The CDR3 DNA reads TGTGCCAGCAGCGCGGACAGCCTCGTTAATGAAAAACTGTTTTTT.

The chain employs TRBV10-3 and TRBJ2-3, with 8 nucleotides matching TRBD2. The CDR3 totals 14 residues. J was trimmed by 3 bases and V by 10 bases; bases with no gene match: 9. Germline assignment: CDR1 ENHRY and CDR2 SYGVKD. CDR3 loop: CATRASGPTDTQYF. As DNA, the CDR3 is TGTGCCACGCGGGCTAGCGGGCCAACAGATACGCAGTATTTT.

The chain links TRBV10-3 to TRBJ1-2, with 7 bases identical to TRBD1. This CDR3 spans 13 amino acids. Germline CDR1 is ENHRY and CDR2 is SYGVKD. J lost 6 bases, V lost 5 bases, and 6 bases had no gene match. The CDR3: CAISPDRDHGYTF. CDR3 in DNA: TGTGCCATCAGTCCCGACAGGGATCATGGCTACACCTTC.

The genes are TRBV18 and TRBJ2-1, with 11 nucleotides matching TRBD1. The CDR3 is made up of 16 amino acids. The V and J ends lost 4 bases and 6 bases, in that order; junction bases with no gene match: 8. The germline V gene encodes CDR1 KGHSH and CDR2 LQKENI. As DNA, the CDR3 is TGTGCCAGCTCACAGCCGGGACAGGGGGGTGCCAATGAGCAGTTCTTC. It codes for CASSQPGQGGANEQFF.

The CDR3 sequence is CASSRVAGGATDTQYF. The CDR3 coding sequence is TGTGCCAGCAGCCGCGTAGCGGGGGGGGCCACAGATACGCAGTATTTT. The chain is built from TRBV3-1 (or the pseudogene TRBV3-2) and TRBJ2-3; 11 bases fit TRBD2. The germline V gene has CDR1 LGHDT and CDR2 YNNKEL (reference sequence). Trimming cost V 4 bases and J 2 bases; bases outside gene matches: 5. CDR3 length equals 16 residues.

This chain links TRBV2 with TRBJ1-2; D call uncertain. The CDR3 is made up of 13 amino acids. Per the germline V gene, CDR1 is SNHLY and CDR2 is FYNNEI. V dropped 6 bases and J dropped 3 bases, with 11 bases sitting between them. CDR3 residues: CASRPGGDYGYTF. The CDR3 DNA follows: TGTGCCAGCAGGCCTGGAGGTGACTATGGCTACACCTTC.

The J gene is TRBJ2-3, the V gene TRBV24-1, with D tentatively TRBD2 (5 bases). The CDR3 contains 15 residues. Trimming took 4 bases from V and 1 from J, leaving 11 bases between them. Looked up from germline, CDR1 is KGHDR and CDR2 is SFDVKD. CDR3 residues: CATSEHTEGTDTQYF. The CDR3 DNA reads TGTGCCACCAGTGAACATACGGAGGGCACAGATACGCAGTATTTT.

The V and J genes are TRBV5-1 and TRBJ2-7; TRBD2 agrees at 8 bases. The trim removed 0 bases at V and 6 bases at J, leaving 11 bases unmatched. The V gene's germline CDR1 is SGHRS and CDR2 YFSETQ. This CDR3 spans 16 amino acids. Written as DNA, the CDR3 is TGCGCCAGCAGCTTGGAAACCCAAGCGGGGGCAGGCGAGCAGTACTTC. Amino acid sequence: CASSLETQAGAGEQYF.

V gene TRBV19 combines with J gene TRBJ1-6; 7 bases are a match to TRBD1. Germline CDR1 LNHDA, CDR2 SQIVND (reference sequence). The V gene end was trimmed by 6 bases and the J gene end by 0 bases; junction bases not matched to a gene: 11. The CDR3 spans 18 residues. In DNA, the CDR3 is TGTGCCAGTAGGAACCGCGGGACAGCTAACTCCTATAATTCACCCCTCCACTTT. Translating it yields CASRNRGTANSYNSPLHF.

This chain uses TRBV9 with TRBJ2-2; D unclear. Germline CDR1 SGDLS, CDR2 YYNGEE. There are 15 residues in the CDR3. The V end was cut by 2 bases, the J end by 3 bases, with 11 bases between. CDR3 loop: CASSVLGRDTGELFF. The CDR3 DNA sequence: TGTGCCAGCAGCGTCCTAGGTCGGGACACCGGGGAGCTGTTTTTT.

V usage is TRBV27 and J usage is TRBJ2-5, with 10 bases aligning to TRBD1. CDR1 and CDR2 (germline): MNHEY, SMNVEV (reference sequence). With 5 bases clipped from V and 5 bases from J, the junction kept 8 bases outside the gene matches. The CDR3 length is 15 residues. CDR3 residues: CASSPLGQGEETQYF. DNA for the CDR3: TGTGCCAGCAGTCCTTTAGGACAGGGGGAGGAGACCCAGTACTTC.

The gene calls are TRBV29-1 and TRBJ2-3; TRBD1 matches 9 bases. This CDR3 has 14 amino acids. Germline CDR1 reads SQVTM; CDR2 reads ANQGSEA. Trimming removed 6 bases from V and 2 bases from J; junction bases left unmatched: 6. CDR3 sequence reads: CSVEGQGNTDTQYF. CDR3 nucleotide sequence: TGCAGCGTGGAGGGACAGGGTAACACAGATACGCAGTATTTT.

This chain connects TRBV28 to TRBJ2-3; 10 nucleotides agree with TRBD2. CDR3 length equals 14 residues. The J segment lost 4 bases and the V segment lost 6 bases, leaving 4 bases of the junction unmatched. CDR1 MDHEN and CDR2 SYDVKM come from the germline V gene. CDR3 DNA: TGTGCCAGCAGCTCTAGCGGGAGAGCAGATACGCAGTATTTT. This gives the protein CASSSSGRADTQYF.

The chain couples TRBV5-4 to TRBJ2-5, with D possibly TRBD1 on 5 matching bases. V shed 0 bases and J shed 4 bases, with 10 bases lying between them. Per the germline V gene, CDR1 is SGHNT and CDR2 is YYREEE (reference sequence). This CDR3 is 14 amino acids long. The DNA for the CDR3 is TGTGCCAGCAGCTTGGTCGGACAACTAGAGACCCAGTACTTC. Translating gives CASSLVGQLETQYF. The variable domain in full, with the rest retrieved from reference TRBV5-4 and TRBJ2-5, is ETGVTQSPTHLIKTRGQQVTLRCSSQSGHNTVSWYQQALGQGPQFIFQYYREEENGRGNFPPRFSGLQFPNYSSELNVNALELDDSALYLCASSLVGQLETQYFGPGTRLLVL.

The rearrangement joins TRBV2 to TRBJ1-4; TRBD1 aligns across 7 bases. The germline V gene has CDR1 SNHLY and CDR2 FYNNEI. The CDR3 sequence is 17 residues long. V was clipped by 5 bases and J by 8 bases; unmatched bases: 17. The CDR3 sequence is CASSRQGSMGDGEKLFF. The CDR3 DNA reads as TGTGCCAGCAGTAGACAGGGATCAATGGGGGATGGCGAAAAACTGTTTTTT.

The chain uses TRBV10-1 and TRBJ2-2; 10 bases map to TRBD1. CDR1 and CDR2 from the germline V gene are WNHNN and SYGVQD (reference sequence). Trimming took 1 base from V and 3 from J; bases not matched to a gene: 2. The length of the CDR3 is 16 residues. The CDR3 is CASSELGQGHTGELFF. DNA of the CDR3: TGCGCCAGCAGTGAGTTGGGACAGGGGCACACCGGGGAGCTGTTTTTT.